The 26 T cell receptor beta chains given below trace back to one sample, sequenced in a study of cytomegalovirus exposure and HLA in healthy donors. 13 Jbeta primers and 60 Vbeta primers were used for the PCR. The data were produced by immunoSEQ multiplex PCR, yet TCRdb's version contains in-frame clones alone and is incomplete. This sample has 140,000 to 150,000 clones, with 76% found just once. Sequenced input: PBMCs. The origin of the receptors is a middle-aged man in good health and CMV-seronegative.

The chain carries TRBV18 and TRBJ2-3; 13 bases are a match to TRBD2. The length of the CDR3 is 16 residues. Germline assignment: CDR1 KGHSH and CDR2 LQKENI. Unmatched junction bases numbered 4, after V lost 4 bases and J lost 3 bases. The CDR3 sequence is CASSLRTSGGTDTQYF. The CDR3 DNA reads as TGTGCCAGCTCACTCCGGACTAGCGGGGGAACAGATACGCAGTATTTT.

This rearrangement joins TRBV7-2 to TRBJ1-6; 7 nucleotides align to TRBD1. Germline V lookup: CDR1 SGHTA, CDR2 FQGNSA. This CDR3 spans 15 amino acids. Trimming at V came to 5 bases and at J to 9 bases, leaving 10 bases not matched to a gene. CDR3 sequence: CASSPTGQVRSPLHF. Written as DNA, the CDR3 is TGTGCCAGCAGCCCGACAGGGCAAGTGCGTTCACCCCTCCACTTT.

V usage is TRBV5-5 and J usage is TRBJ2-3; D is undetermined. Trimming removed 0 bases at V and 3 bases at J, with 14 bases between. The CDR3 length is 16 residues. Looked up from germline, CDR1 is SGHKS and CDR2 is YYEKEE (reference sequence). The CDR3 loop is CASSLVRGDGTDTQYF. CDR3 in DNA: TGTGCCAGCAGCTTGGTTCGAGGCGATGGGACAGATACGCAGTATTTT. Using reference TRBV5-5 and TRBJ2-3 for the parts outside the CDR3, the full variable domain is DAGVTQSPTHLIKTRGQQVTLRCSPISGHKSVSWYQQVLGQGPQFIFQYYEKEERGRGNFPDRFSARQFPNYSSELNVNALLLGDSALYLCASSLVRGDGTDTQYFGPGTRLTVL.

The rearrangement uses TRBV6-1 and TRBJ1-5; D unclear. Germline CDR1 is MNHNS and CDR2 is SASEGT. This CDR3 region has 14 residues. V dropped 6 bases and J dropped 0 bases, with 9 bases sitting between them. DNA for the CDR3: TGTGCCAGCAGGAGCTTCCTTAGCAATCAGCCCCAGCATTTT. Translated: CASRSFLSNQPQHF.

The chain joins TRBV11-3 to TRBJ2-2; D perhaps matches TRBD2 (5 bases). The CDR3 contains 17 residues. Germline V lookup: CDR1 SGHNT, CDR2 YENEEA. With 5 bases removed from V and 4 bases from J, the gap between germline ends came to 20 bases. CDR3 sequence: CASSVSSGERATGELFF. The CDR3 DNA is TGTGCCAGCAGCGTAAGCTCCGGGGAAAGGGCCACCGGGGAGCTGTTTTTT.

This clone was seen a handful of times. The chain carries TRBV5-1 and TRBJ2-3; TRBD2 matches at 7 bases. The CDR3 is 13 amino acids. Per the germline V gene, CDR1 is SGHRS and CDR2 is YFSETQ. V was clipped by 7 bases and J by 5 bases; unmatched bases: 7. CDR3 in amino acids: CASSQGGLDTQYF. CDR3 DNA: TGCGCCAGCTCTCAGGGAGGGCTAGATACGCAGTATTTT.

The DNA for the CDR3 is TGTGCCAGCAGCAAAGCCGGAGGTAAGGACACAGATACGCAGTATTTT. Its translation: CASSKAGGKDTDTQYF. The chain uses TRBV21-1 and TRBJ2-3; the listed D gene, TRBD2, was not tested against the DNA. TRBV21-1 is flagged as a pseudogene. The CDR3 runs to 16 residues.

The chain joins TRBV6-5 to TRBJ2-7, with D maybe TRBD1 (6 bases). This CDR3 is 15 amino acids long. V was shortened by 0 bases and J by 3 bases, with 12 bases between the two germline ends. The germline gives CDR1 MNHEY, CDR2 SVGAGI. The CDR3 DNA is TGTGCCAGCAGTTACTCGCAGGGGCTATTCTACGAGCAGTACTTC. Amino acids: CASSYSQGLFYEQYF.

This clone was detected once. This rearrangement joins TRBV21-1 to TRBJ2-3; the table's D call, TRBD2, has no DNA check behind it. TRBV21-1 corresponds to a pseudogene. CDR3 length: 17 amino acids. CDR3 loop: CASSIPTSGRAADTQYF. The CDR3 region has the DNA TGTGCCAGCAGCATCCCCACTAGCGGGAGAGCCGCAGATACGCAGTATTTT.

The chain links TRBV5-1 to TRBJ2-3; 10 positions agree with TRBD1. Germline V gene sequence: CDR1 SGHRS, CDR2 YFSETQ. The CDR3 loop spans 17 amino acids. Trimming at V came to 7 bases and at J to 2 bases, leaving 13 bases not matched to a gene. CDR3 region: CASSPTGGLFLTDTQYF. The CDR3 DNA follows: TGCGCCAGCTCCCCGACAGGGGGCCTTTTCCTCACAGATACGCAGTATTTT.

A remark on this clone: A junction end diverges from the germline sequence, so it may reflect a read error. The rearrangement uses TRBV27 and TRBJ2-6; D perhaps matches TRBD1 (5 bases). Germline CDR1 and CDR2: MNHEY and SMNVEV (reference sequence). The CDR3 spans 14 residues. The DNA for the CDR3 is TGTGCCAGCAGTTTGTACTCTGGGGCCAACGGCCTGACTTTC. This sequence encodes CASSLYSGANGLTF.

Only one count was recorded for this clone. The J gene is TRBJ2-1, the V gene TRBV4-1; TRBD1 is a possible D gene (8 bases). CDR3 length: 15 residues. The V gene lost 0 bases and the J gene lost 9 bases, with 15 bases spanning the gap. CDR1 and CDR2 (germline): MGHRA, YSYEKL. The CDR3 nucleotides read TGCGCCAGCAGCCAAGACGGACAGGGAGGGTCTGAGCAGTTCTTC. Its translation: CASSQDGQGGSEQFF.

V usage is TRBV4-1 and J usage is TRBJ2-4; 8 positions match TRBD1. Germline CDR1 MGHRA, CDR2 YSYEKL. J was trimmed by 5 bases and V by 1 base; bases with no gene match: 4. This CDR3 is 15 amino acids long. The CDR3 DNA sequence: TGCGCCAGCAGCCAAGGGACAGGGCAGGAAAACATTCAGTACTTC. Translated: CASSQGTGQENIQYF.

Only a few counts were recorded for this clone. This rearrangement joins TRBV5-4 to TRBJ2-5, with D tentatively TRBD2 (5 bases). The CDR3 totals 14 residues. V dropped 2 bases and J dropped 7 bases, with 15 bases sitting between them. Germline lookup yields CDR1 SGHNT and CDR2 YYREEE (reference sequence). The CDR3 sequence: CASSFDALEGTQYF. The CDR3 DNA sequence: TGTGCCAGCAGCTTCGACGCGTTAGAGGGGACCCAGTACTTC. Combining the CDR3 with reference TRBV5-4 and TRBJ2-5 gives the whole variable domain ETGVTQSPTHLIKTRGQQVTLRCSSQSGHNTVSWYQQALGQGPQFIFQYYREEENGRGNFPPRFSGLQFPNYSSELNVNALELDDSALYLCASSFDALEGTQYFGPGTRLLVL.

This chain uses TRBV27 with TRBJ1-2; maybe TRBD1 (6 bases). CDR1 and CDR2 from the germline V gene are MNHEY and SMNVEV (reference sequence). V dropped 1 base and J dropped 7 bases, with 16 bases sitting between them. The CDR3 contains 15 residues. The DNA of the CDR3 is TGTGCCAGCAGTTTATTCGGACAGAGCCCTCGTGGCTACACCTTC. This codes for CASSLFGQSPRGYTF.

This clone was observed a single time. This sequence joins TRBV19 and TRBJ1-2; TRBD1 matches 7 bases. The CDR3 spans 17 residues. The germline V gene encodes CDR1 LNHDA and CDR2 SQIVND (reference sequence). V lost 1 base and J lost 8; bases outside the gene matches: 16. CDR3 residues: CASSIVGATTGRVGYTF. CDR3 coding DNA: TGTGCCAGTAGTATAGTAGGGGCGACGACAGGGCGTGTCGGCTACACCTTC.

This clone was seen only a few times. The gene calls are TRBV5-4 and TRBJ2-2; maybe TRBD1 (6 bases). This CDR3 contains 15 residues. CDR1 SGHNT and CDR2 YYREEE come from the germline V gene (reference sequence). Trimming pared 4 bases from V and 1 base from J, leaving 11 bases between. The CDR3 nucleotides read TGTGCCAGCAGCCCGTCACAGGGGAACACCGGGGAGCTGTTTTTT. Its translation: CASSPSQGNTGELFF.

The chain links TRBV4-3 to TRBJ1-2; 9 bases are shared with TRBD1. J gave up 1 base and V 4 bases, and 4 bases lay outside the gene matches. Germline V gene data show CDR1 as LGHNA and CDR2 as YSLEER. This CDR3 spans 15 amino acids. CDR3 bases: TGCGCCAGCAGCCCTGGACAGGGGATTAACTATGGCTACACCTTC. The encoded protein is CASSPGQGINYGYTF.

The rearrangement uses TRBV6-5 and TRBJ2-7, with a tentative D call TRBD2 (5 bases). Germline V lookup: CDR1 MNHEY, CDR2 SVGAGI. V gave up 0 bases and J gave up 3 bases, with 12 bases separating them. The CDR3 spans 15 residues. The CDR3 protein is CASSYSTGKFYEQYF. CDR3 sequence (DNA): TGTGCCAGCAGTTACTCGACCGGGAAATTCTACGAGCAGTACTTC.

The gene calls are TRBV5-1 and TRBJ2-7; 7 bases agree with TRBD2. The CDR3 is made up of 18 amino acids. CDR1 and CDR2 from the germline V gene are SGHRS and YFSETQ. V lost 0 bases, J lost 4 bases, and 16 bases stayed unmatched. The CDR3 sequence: CASSLDLILGLVTYEQYF. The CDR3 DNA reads TGCGCCAGCAGCTTGGACCTTATACTAGGACTAGTGACATACGAGCAGTACTTC.

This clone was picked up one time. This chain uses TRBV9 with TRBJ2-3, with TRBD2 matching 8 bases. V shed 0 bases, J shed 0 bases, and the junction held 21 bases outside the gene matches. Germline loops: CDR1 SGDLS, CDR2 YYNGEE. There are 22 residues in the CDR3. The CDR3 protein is CASSVEGWSGGLRTTSTDTQYF. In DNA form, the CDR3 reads TGTGCCAGCAGCGTAGAGGGTTGGTCGGGGGGGCTTCGCACAACTAGCACAGATACGCAGTATTTT.

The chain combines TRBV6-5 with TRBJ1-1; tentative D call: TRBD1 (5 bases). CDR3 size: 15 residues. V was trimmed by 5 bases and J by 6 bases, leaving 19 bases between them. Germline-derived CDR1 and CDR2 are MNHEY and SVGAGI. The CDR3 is CASSASGRRGAEAFF. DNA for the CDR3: TGTGCCAGCAGTGCCTCGGGACGGAGGGGAGCTGAAGCTTTCTTT.

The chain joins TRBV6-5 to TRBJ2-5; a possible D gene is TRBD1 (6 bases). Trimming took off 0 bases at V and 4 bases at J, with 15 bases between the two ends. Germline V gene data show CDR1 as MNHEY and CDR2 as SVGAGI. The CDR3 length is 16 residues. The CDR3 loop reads CASSYSTATRGETQYF. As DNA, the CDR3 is TGTGCCAGCAGTTACTCGACAGCCACCAGGGGAGAGACCCAGTACTTC.

The chain's CDR3 is CASSDHIRGSGELFF. The CDR3 DNA sequence: TGTGCCAGCAGCGATCATATCAGGGGGTCCGGGGAGCTGTTTTTT. The chain has TRBV28 and TRBJ2-2; 7 bases match TRBD1. Germline-derived CDR1 and CDR2 are MDHEN and SYDVKM. V shed 6 bases, J shed 6 bases, and the junction held 10 bases outside the gene matches. The CDR3 consists of 15 residues.

CDR3 DNA sequence: TGTGCCAGCAGCCAAGACGGGGTAGGGACTAGCTCTTACGAGCAGTACTTC. This codes for CASSQDGVGTSSYEQYF. The chain links TRBV4-2 to TRBJ2-7; TRBD2 agrees at 9 bases. CDR3 length equals 17 residues. In germline, CDR1 is LGHNA, CDR2 YNFKEQ. J gave up 4 bases and V 0 bases, and 10 bases lay outside the gene matches.

The CDR3 DNA reads TGTGCCAGCAGCTTATGGGGTAGACCCGACGGGGACGAGCAGTACTTC. It yields the protein CASSLWGRPDGDEQYF. This chain links TRBV7-2 with TRBJ2-7; tentative D call: TRBD2 (5 bases). Germline values: CDR1 SGHTA, CDR2 FQGNSA. The CDR3 spans 16 residues. The ends were cut back, 2 bases at V and 5 bases at J, with 19 bases in the middle.